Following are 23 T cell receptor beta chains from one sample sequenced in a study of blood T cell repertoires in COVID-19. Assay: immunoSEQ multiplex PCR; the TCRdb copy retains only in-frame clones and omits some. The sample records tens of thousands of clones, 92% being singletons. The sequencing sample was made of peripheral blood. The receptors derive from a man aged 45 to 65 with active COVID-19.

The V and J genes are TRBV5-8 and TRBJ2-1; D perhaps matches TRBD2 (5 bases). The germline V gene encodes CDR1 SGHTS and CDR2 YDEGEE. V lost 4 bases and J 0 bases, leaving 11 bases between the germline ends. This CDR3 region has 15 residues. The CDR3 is CASSLTSTSYNEQFF. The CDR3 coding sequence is TGTGCCAGCAGCCTTACTAGTACCTCCTACAATGAGCAGTTCTTC. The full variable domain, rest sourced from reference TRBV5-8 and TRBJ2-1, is EAGVTQSPTHLIKTRGQQATLRCSPISGHTSVYWYQQALGLGLQFLLWYDEGEERNRGNFPPRFSGRQFPNYSSELNVNALELEDSALYLCASSLTSTSYNEQFFGPGTRLTVL.

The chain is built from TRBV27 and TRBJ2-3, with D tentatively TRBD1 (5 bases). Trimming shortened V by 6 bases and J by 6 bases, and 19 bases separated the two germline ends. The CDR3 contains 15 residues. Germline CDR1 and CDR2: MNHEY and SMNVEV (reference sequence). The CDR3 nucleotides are TGTGCCAGCAGGCAGAGGACACGGCCGTTGGATACGCAGTATTTT. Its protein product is CASRQRTRPLDTQYF.

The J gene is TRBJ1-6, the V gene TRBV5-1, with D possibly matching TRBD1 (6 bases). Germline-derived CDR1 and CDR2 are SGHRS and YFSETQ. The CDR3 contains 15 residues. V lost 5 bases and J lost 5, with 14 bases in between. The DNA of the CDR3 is TGCGCCAGCAGTGGGGGGGCCGTCGATAATTCACCCCTCCACTTT. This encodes CASSGGAVDNSPLHF.

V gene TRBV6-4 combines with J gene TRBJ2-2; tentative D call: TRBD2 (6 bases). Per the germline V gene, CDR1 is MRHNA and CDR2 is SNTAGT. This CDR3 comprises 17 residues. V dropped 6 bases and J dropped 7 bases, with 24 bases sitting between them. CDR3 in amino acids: CASRSGTPAGLVGELFF. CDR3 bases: TGTGCCAGCAGGTCCGGGACTCCGGCGGGACTGGTCGGGGAGCTGTTTTTT.

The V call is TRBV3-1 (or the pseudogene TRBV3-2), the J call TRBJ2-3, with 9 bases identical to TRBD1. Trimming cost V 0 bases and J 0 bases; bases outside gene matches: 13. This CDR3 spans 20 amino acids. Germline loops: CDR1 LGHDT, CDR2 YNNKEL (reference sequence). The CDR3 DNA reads TGTGCCAGCAGCCAAGAAGTCCTCTTTAACAGGGGGCGCAGCACAGATACGCAGTATTTT. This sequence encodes CASSQEVLFNRGRSTDTQYF.

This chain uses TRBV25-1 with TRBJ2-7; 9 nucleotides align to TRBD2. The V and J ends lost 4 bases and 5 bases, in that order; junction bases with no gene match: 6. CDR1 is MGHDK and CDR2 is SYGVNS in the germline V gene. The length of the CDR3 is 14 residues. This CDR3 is CASSVASGIDEQYF. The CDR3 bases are TGTGCCAGCAGTGTGGCTAGCGGGATTGACGAGCAGTACTTC.

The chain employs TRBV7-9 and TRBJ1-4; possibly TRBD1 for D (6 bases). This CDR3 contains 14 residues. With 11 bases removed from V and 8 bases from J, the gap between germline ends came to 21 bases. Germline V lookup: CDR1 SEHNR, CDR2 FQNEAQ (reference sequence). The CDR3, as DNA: TGTGCCCTAGGATCCGGGACACAGGAGGAAAAACTGTTTTTT. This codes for CALGSGTQEEKLFF.

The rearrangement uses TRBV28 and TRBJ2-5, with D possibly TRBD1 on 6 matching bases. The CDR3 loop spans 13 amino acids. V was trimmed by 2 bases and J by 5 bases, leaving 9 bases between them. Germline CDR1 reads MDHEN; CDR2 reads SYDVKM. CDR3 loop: CASSLAGAETQYF. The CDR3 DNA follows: TGTGCCAGCAGTTTAGCAGGGGCCGAGACCCAGTACTTC.

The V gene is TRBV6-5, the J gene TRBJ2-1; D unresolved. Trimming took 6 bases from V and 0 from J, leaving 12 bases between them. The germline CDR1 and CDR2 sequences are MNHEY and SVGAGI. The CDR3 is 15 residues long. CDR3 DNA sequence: TGTGCCAGCAGCGAGACTGAGAACTCCTACAATGAGCAGTTCTTC. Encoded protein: CASSETENSYNEQFF.

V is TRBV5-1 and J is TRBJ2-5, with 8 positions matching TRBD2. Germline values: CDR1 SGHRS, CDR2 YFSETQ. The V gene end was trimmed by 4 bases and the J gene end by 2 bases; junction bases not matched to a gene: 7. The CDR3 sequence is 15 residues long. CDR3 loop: CASSPRLASQETQYF. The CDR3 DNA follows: TGCGCCAGCAGCCCTCGACTAGCGAGTCAAGAGACCCAGTACTTC.

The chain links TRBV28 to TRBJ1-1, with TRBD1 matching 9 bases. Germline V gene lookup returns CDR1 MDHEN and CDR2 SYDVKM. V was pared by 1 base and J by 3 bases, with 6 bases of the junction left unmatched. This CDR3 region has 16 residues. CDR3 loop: CASSLYRGPFDTEAFF. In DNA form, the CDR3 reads TGTGCCAGCAGTTTATACAGGGGGCCTTTCGACACTGAAGCTTTCTTT.

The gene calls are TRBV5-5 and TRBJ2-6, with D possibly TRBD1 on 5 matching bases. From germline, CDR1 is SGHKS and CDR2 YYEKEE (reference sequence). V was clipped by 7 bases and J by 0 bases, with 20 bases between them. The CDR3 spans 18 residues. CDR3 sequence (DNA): TGTGCCAGCTGGGTATGGGGCAGGGCTAACTCTGGGGCCAACGTCCTGACTTTC. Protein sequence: CASWVWGRANSGANVLTF. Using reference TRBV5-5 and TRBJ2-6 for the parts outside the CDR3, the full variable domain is DAGVTQSPTHLIKTRGQQVTLRCSPISGHKSVSWYQQVLGQGPQFIFQYYEKEERGRGNFPDRFSARQFPNYSSELNVNALLLGDSALYLCASWVWGRANSGANVLTFGAGSRLTVL.

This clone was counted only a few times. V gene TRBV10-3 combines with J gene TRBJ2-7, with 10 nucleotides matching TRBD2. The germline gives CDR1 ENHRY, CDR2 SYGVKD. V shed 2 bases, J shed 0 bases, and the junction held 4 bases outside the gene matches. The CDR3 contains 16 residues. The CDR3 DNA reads TGTGCCATCAGTGAGAAACTAGCGGGAAGCTCCTACGAGCAGTACTTC. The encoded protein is CAISEKLAGSSYEQYF.

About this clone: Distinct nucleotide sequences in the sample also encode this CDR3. CDR3 region: CASVGSGRAFYEQYF. The CDR3 bases are TGTGCCAGCGTGGGTAGCGGAAGGGCTTTCTACGAGCAGTACTTC. V gene TRBV6-5 combines with J gene TRBJ2-7, with D perhaps TRBD2 (6 bases). Looked up from germline, CDR1 is MNHEY and CDR2 is SVGAGI. The CDR3 is made up of 15 amino acids. V was pared by 8 bases and J by 3 bases, with 20 bases between.

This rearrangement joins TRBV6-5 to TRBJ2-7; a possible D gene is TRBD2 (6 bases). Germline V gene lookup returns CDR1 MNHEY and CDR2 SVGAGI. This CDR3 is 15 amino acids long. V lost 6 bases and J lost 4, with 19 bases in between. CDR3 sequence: CASRPRLSGLYEQYF. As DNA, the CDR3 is TGTGCCAGCAGGCCCCGACTAAGCGGGCTTTACGAGCAGTACTTC.

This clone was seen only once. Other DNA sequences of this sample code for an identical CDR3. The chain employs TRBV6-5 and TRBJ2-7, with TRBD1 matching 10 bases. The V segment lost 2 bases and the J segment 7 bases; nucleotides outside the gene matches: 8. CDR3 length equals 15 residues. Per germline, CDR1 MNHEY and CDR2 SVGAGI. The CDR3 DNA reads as TGTGCCAGCAGTTACCCGGGACAGGGGATCCATGAGCAGTACTTC. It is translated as CASSYPGQGIHEQYF.

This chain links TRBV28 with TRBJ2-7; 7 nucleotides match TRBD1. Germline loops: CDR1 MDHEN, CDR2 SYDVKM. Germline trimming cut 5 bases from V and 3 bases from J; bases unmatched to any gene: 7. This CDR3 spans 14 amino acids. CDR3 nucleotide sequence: TGTGCCAGCAGTACTAGACAGGGCTTCTACGAGCAGTACTTC. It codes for CASSTRQGFYEQYF.

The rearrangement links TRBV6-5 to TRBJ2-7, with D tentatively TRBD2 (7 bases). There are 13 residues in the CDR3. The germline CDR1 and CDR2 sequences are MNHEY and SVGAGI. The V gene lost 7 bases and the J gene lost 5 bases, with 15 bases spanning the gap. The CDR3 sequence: CASTPKGGDEQYF. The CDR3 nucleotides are TGTGCCAGCACCCCTAAGGGGGGGGACGAGCAGTACTTC.

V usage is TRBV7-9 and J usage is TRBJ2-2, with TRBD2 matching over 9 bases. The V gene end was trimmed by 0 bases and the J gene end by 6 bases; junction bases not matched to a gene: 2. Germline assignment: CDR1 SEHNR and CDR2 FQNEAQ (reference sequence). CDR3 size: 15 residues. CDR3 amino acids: CASSLASGRPGELFF. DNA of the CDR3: TGTGCCAGCAGCTTAGCTAGCGGGAGACCCGGGGAGCTGTTTTTT.

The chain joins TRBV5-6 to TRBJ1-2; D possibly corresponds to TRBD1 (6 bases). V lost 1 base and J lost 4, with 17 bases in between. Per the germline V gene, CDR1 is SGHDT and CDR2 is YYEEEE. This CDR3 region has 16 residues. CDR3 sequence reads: CASSLFNGGRVYGYTF. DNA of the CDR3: TGTGCCAGCAGCTTGTTCAACGGGGGGCGAGTCTATGGCTACACCTTC.

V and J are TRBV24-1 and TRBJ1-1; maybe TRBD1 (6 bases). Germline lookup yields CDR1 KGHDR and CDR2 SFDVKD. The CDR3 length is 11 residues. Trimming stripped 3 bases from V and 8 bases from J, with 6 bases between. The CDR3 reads CATSDGQEAFF. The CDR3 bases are TGTGCCACCAGTGATGGACAGGAAGCTTTCTTT.

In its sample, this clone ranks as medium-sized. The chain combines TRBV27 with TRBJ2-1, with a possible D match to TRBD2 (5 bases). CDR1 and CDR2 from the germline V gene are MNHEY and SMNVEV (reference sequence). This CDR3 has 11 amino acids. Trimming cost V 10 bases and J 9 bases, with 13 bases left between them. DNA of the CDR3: TGTGCCACGACTTCCGGGGTTGAGCAGTTCTTC. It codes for CATTSGVEQFF.

CDR3 bases: TGTGCCATCAGTCTCGGAGATACGCAGTATTTT. Its translation: CAISLGDTQYF. The chain is built from TRBV10-3 and TRBJ2-3; no firm D call. This CDR3 contains 11 residues. Germline V gives CDR1 ENHRY, CDR2 SYGVKD. V shed 5 bases and J shed 5 bases, with 5 bases lying between them.